A few counts support the clone carrying this T cell receptor beta chain. The target antigen is unknown. The sample has other DNA sequences that encode this CDR3 too. The data belong to a study of siplizumab effects on memory and regulatory T cells. Per sample, the assay covered approximately 94,000 TCR templates. Sequenced by immunoSEQ multiplex PCR; TCRdb stores in-frame clones only, minus some. Altogether 55,000 to 70,000 clones are present, approximately 93% being singletons, with the ten largest covering around two fifths. CDR1 and CDR2 (germline): SNHLY, FYNNEI. Trimming shortened V by 6 bases and J by 0 bases, and 9 bases separated the two germline ends. The length of the CDR3 is 15 residues. General study findings and limits: Naive T cells appeared more diverse than memory cells and seemed to be major alloresponse contributors. Naive-or-memory phenotypes were unassignable for roughly 80-97% of proliferating CD4+ or CD8+ clones. The Treg-derived share of mappable alloreactive CD4+ clones averaged roughly 64% with siplizumab and over 25% in controls.

Input material: CD8+ T cells sorted from blood. J is TRBJ1-6 and V is TRBV2; D ambiguous. The TCR sequence derives from a human donor in good health. The CDR3 DNA sequence: TGTGCCAGCAGGCCCCAGAGCTCCTATAATTCACCCCTCCACTTT. Translated: CASRPQSSYNSPLHF. Filled out from reference TRBV2 and TRBJ1-6, the complete variable domain reads EPEVTQTPSHQVTQMGQEVILRCVPISNHLYFYWYRQILGQKVEFLVSFYNNEISEKSEIFDDQFSVERPDGSNFTLKIRSTKLEDSAMYFCASRPQSSYNSPLHFGNGTRLTVT.